This entry describes one TCR beta chain. The CDR3 sequence is 15 residues long. V was cut by 0 bases and J by 5 bases, with 14 bases left in between. Germline CDR1 LGHDT, CDR2 YNNKEL (reference sequence). This entry comes from a study of blood T cell repertoires in COVID-19. Under the authors' procedure: By means of reference gene primer amplification, nucleated cell counts were estimated. Assay used: immunoSEQ multiplex PCR; TCRdb lists only in-frame clones, some missing. The DNA was the basis for D and trimming; V, J and clone size are from that table. This sample carries hundreds of thousands of clones, less than 90% of them seen once, and the ten largest clones take 10% to 15%.

The chain employs TRBV3-1 (or the pseudogene TRBV3-2) and TRBJ2-7; tentative D call: TRBD1 (5 bases). The sample was peripheral blood. The sequence was obtained from a human donor in a cohort sampled during active COVID-19. This CDR3 reads CASSQDNRPPDEQYF. CDR3 nucleotide sequence: TGTGCCAGCAGCCAAGATAACAGGCCTCCGGACGAGCAGTACTTC.